This T cell receptor beta chain was captured by sequencing in a study of beta chain features in type 1 diabetes. Study results and limitations: Type 1 diabetes patients had moderately but significantly shorter TCRB CDR3s in all four CD4+ subsets.

Expressed TCRB transcripts were sequenced because the isolated RNA had all been reverse transcribed beforehand. Produced via immunoSEQ multiplex PCR; TCRdb's table is partial and in-frame only. Counted here are some 660,000 clones, over 12% occurring once; the ten biggest clones make up nearly 0.04%. On this clone: Its antigen remains unknown.

The material sequenced was naive CD4+ T cells from blood. This receptor was identified in a man between 18 and 29 years old with type 1 diabetes.

The CDR3 nucleotides read TGTGCCAGCAGCCTCCGCTACGAGCAGTACTTC. Protein: CASSLRYEQYF. V usage is TRBV7-8 and J usage is TRBJ2-7; no clear D. The length of the CDR3 is 11 residues. V was cut by 5 bases and J by 3 bases, with 5 bases left in between. Germline loops: CDR1 SGHVS, CDR2 FQNEAQ. Complete variable domain (other parts from reference TRBV7-8 and TRBJ2-7): GAGVSQSPRYKVAKRGQDVALRCDPISGHVSLFWYQQALGQGPEFLTYFQNEAQLDKSGLPSDRFFAERPEGSVSTLKIQRTQQEDSAVYLCASSLRYEQYFGPGTRLTVT.